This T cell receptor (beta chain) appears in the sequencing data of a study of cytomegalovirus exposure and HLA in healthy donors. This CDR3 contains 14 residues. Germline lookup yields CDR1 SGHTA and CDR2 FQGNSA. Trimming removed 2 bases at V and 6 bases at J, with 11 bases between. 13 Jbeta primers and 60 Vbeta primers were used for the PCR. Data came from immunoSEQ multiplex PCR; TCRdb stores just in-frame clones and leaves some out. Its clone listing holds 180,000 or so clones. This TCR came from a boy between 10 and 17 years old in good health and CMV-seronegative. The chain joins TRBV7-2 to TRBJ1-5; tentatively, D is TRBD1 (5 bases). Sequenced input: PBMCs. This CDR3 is CASSLIPGGQPQHF. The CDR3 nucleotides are TGTGCCAGCAGCTTAATCCCCGGGGGTCAGCCCCAGCATTTT.